A selection of T cell receptor beta chains follows, all from one sample in a study of human CD8 memory T cell subsets. Following a re-call of the 5' RACE reads, TCRdb has one entry per CDR3 protein and lacks DNA. This sample's clone table lists under 4,500 distinct CDR3 sequences. Sequenced material: CD8+ T cells from PBMCs. The receptors shown here come from a human donor in good health. The CDR3 runs from the conserved cysteine through the conserved F or W. Fields, in order: J gene, clone size, V gene, CDR3 protein. Only part of the rows carry a size: once, few, many, or a class if the clone is expanded.

j_gene: TRBJ2-1; abundance: medium-sized; v_gene: TRBV4-1; CDR3aa: CASSQEGLAGGNEQFF
j_gene: TRBJ1-2; abundance: medium-sized; v_gene: TRBV7-9; CDR3aa: CASSLGSGLGYTF
j_gene: TRBJ1-2; abundance: .; v_gene: TRBV29-1; CDR3aa: CSVEGQGTSGYTF
j_gene: TRBJ1-3; abundance: medium-sized; v_gene: TRBV21-1; CDR3aa: CASSKKLHRTSSGNTIYF
j_gene: TRBJ2-3; abundance: medium-sized; v_gene: TRBV7-9; CDR3aa: CASSLSGDPQYF
j_gene: TRBJ2-7; abundance: .; v_gene: TRBV5-6; CDR3aa: CASTRGTYEQYF
j_gene: TRBJ2-5; abundance: .; v_gene: TRBV7-6; CDR3aa: CASSLGNGQQETQYF
j_gene: TRBJ2-3; abundance: medium-sized; v_gene: TRBV19; CDR3aa: CASSFGTSGDTQYF
j_gene: TRBJ2-3; abundance: medium-sized; v_gene: TRBV28; CDR3aa: CASSILGGAFRDTQYF
j_gene: TRBJ2-1; abundance: .; v_gene: TRBV12-3/TRBV12-4; CDR3aa: CASSLGTASNEQFF
j_gene: TRBJ2-7; abundance: .; v_gene: TRBV3-1; CDR3aa: CASSRNSGYEQYF
j_gene: TRBJ2-7; abundance: .; v_gene: TRBV30; CDR3aa: CAWAIGAGEQYF
j_gene: TRBJ2-2; abundance: .; v_gene: TRBV19; CDR3aa: CASRSRQVNTGELFF
j_gene: TRBJ1-1; abundance: medium-sized; v_gene: TRBV14; CDR3aa: CASSFGQGMNTEAFF
j_gene: TRBJ2-1; abundance: medium-sized; v_gene: TRBV7-8; CDR3aa: CASSPKSSGRFDNEQFF
j_gene: TRBJ2-3; abundance: medium-sized; v_gene: TRBV7-9; CDR3aa: CASSRLTSGGTDTQYF
j_gene: TRBJ2-3; abundance: .; v_gene: TRBV24-1; CDR3aa: CATSGPDLTSGRTDTQYF
j_gene: TRBJ2-1; abundance: .; v_gene: TRBV6-5; CDR3aa: CASSYGVYNEQFF
j_gene: TRBJ2-1; abundance: medium-sized; v_gene: TRBV4-1; CDR3aa: CASSRDRGSSNEQFF
j_gene: TRBJ1-5; abundance: medium-sized; v_gene: TRBV19; CDR3aa: CASSTRPEVRLSNQPQHF
j_gene: TRBJ2-7; abundance: .; v_gene: TRBV4-3; CDR3aa: CASSQEVSSGRMYEQYF
j_gene: TRBJ2-3; abundance: medium-sized; v_gene: TRBV2; CDR3aa: CASSGNRDVFSTDTQYF
j_gene: TRBJ2-1; abundance: medium-sized; v_gene: TRBV30; CDR3aa: CAWRGLAEEQFF
j_gene: TRBJ2-7; abundance: medium-sized; v_gene: TRBV14; CDR3aa: CASSPANYEQYF
j_gene: TRBJ2-1; abundance: medium-sized; v_gene: TRBV24-1; CDR3aa: CATSDLGEQFF
j_gene: TRBJ2-7; abundance: medium-sized; v_gene: TRBV6-2/TRBV6-3; CDR3aa: CASTPEGAYEQYF
j_gene: TRBJ1-2; abundance: medium-sized; v_gene: TRBV28; CDR3aa: CASSFSTNYGYTF
j_gene: TRBJ2-7; abundance: medium-sized; v_gene: TRBV11-2; CDR3aa: CASSAGEGYEQYF
j_gene: TRBJ2-7; abundance: medium-sized; v_gene: TRBV28; CDR3aa: CASSLGNHEQYF
j_gene: TRBJ1-5; abundance: medium-sized; v_gene: TRBV12-3/TRBV12-4; CDR3aa: CASSLGGFNQPQHF
j_gene: TRBJ2-5; abundance: .; v_gene: TRBV29-1; CDR3aa: CSVDGPQGVTQETQYF
j_gene: TRBJ1-1; abundance: medium-sized; v_gene: TRBV5-4; CDR3aa: CASGKGALYTEAFF
j_gene: TRBJ2-1; abundance: .; v_gene: TRBV4-3; CDR3aa: CASSPSGLTGEQFF
j_gene: TRBJ2-1; abundance: .; v_gene: TRBV5-1; CDR3aa: CASSLELAGVDEQFF
j_gene: TRBJ2-7; abundance: .; v_gene: TRBV7-2; CDR3aa: CASSFGGWREQYF
j_gene: TRBJ2-1; abundance: .; v_gene: TRBV11-2; CDR3aa: CASSRTGGEYNEQFF
j_gene: TRBJ2-7; abundance: .; v_gene: TRBV6-2/TRBV6-3; CDR3aa: CASSYPTYEQYF
j_gene: TRBJ2-2; abundance: .; v_gene: TRBV19; CDR3aa: CASSPLRGVTTGELFF
j_gene: TRBJ1-1; abundance: medium-sized; v_gene: TRBV7-8; CDR3aa: CASSSDGEFNTEAFF
j_gene: TRBJ1-1; abundance: .; v_gene: TRBV5-6; CDR3aa: CASNPWGLEAFF
j_gene: TRBJ2-7; abundance: .; v_gene: TRBV7-8; CDR3aa: CASSGGTENSYEQYF
j_gene: TRBJ2-5; abundance: medium-sized; v_gene: TRBV15; CDR3aa: CATSPRLGQARETQYF
j_gene: TRBJ2-7; abundance: .; v_gene: TRBV4-3; CDR3aa: CASSQDSTGASYEQYF
j_gene: TRBJ1-1; abundance: .; v_gene: TRBV7-9; CDR3aa: CASSSRRQGTRSTEAFF
j_gene: TRBJ2-7; abundance: .; v_gene: TRBV20-1; CDR3aa: CSARRLAGGLYEQYF
j_gene: TRBJ2-1; abundance: .; v_gene: TRBV4-2; CDR3aa: CASTPEGSGDYNEQFF
j_gene: TRBJ2-2; abundance: .; v_gene: TRBV2; CDR3aa: CASSEGSVSPGELFF
j_gene: TRBJ2-3; abundance: medium-sized; v_gene: TRBV12-3/TRBV12-4; CDR3aa: CASRPPGGSTDTQYF
j_gene: TRBJ1-2; abundance: .; v_gene: TRBV21-1; CDR3aa: CASSSGARSKTGTGNYGYTF
j_gene: TRBJ2-2; abundance: medium-sized; v_gene: TRBV9; CDR3aa: CASTGPRDRGELFF
j_gene: TRBJ2-1; abundance: .; v_gene: TRBV27; CDR3aa: CASSFLDRGTEQFF
j_gene: TRBJ2-1; abundance: medium-sized; v_gene: TRBV11-2; CDR3aa: CASSLAGTAYNEQFF
j_gene: TRBJ2-3; abundance: medium-sized; v_gene: TRBV2; CDR3aa: CASAGGLGDTQYF
j_gene: TRBJ2-1; abundance: .; v_gene: TRBV30; CDR3aa: CACPSGSGNEQFF